These T cell receptor beta chains were read from a single sample in a study of control samples from healthy donors and cancer patients. TCRdb's table, derived via immunoSEQ multiplex PCR, lists solely in-frame clones and lacks some. The table includes about 110,000 clones, 83% detected once. The sample was blood. The receptors originated from a woman aged 45-65 years in good health. CDR3s include the opening cysteine and the closing phenylalanine or tryptophan. The D gene is left open where the match is weak. Size values are once, few and many counts, or a class for expanded clones, and some rows have none.

TGTGCCAGCAGACGGACTAGCGGGAGTTCCTACGAGCAGTACTTC CASRRTSGSSYEQYF TRBJ2-7 - TRBV28 TRBD2
TGTGCCAGCAGCTTCCGGGACTACAATGAGCAGTTCTTC CASSFRDYNEQFF TRBJ2-1 - TRBV9 -
TGTGCCAGCAGCAAAGCGGGGGGGAATAATTCACCCCTCCACTTT CASSKAGGNNSPLHF TRBJ1-6 - TRBV21-1 -
TGTGCCATTCAACCCGGGGTTGGGTCACCCCTCCACTTT CAIQPGVGSPLHF TRBJ1-6 - TRBV10-3 -
TGTGCCAGCAGCACACAGGGATCGAGATACGAGCAGTACTTC CASSTQGSRYEQYF TRBJ2-7 - TRBV7-2 -
TGTGCCACCAGTGATTTCGGGCTAGATGGGACCGGGGAGCTGTTTTTT CATSDFGLDGTGELFF TRBJ2-2 - TRBV24-1 -
TGTGCCAGCAGCCAAGACTCGCGGGGTGGCTACACCTTC CASSQDSRGGYTF TRBJ1-2 - TRBV4-2 -
TGTGCCAGCAGCTTAAACAGGGGGGCCTATGGCTACACCTTC CASSLNRGAYGYTF TRBJ1-2 - TRBV7-3 TRBD1
TGTGCCAGCAGCCCCGGACAGGGTGATCAAGAGACCCAGTACTTC CASSPGQGDQETQYF TRBJ2-5 once TRBV11-1 TRBD1
TGTGCCAGCAGCGTTGGCGGAACGTTCTATGGCTACACCTTC CASSVGGTFYGYTF TRBJ1-2 - TRBV9 -
TGTGCCAGCAGCCCATCACTAGCGGGCAACGTTGATGAGCAGTTCTTC CASSPSLAGNVDEQFF TRBJ2-1 once TRBV5-5 TRBD2
TGTGCCAGCAGTACCACCGGGACAGATAATGAAAAACTGTTTTTT CASSTTGTDNEKLFF TRBJ1-4 few TRBV6-6 TRBD1
TGTGCCAGCAGTAGACTAGCGGCAACCGGGGAGCTGTTTTTT CASSRLAATGELFF TRBJ2-2 - TRBV11-3 TRBD2
TGTGCCAGCAAACAGGGTGGTGGCTACACCTTC CASKQGGGYTF TRBJ1-2 - TRBV9 -
TGTGCCAGCAGCTTGGTGTGGAGGGACAGGGTCATCTCTGGGGCCAACGTCCTGACTTTC CASSLVWRDRVISGANVLTF TRBJ2-6 - TRBV5-5 TRBD1
TGTGCCAGCAGCGCGTTAGCGGCTGGGGCCAACGTCCTGACTTTC CASSALAAGANVLTF TRBJ2-6 - TRBV7-3 -
TGTGCCAGCAGGCCCACTAGTCTCACAGATACGCAGTATTTT CASRPTSLTDTQYF TRBJ2-3 - TRBV2 -